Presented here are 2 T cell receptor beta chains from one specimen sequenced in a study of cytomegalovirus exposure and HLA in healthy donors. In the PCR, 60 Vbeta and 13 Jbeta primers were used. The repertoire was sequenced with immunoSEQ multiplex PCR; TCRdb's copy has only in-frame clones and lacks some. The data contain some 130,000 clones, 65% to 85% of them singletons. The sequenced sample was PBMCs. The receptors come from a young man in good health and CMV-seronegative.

This CDR3 is CSVEDPYEQYF. The CDR3 coding sequence is TGCAGCGTTGAAGATCCCTACGAGCAGTACTTC. J is TRBJ2-5 and V is TRBV29-1; D ambiguous. With the DNA end fitting TRBJ2-7 better, the J assignment may be wrong. Per the germline V gene, CDR1 is SQVTM and CDR2 is ANQGSEA. CDR3 length: 11 amino acids.

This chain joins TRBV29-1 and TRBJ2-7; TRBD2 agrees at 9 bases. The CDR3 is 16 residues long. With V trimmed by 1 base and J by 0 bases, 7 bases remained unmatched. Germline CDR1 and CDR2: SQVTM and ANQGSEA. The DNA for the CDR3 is TGCAGCGTTGAAGGCGGGCGGGGGGGTGCCTCCTACGAGCAGTACTTC. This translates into CSVEGGRGGASYEQYF.